The 10 T cell receptor beta chains in this list originate from one sample, sequenced in a study of blood T cell repertoires in COVID-19. Assay used: immunoSEQ multiplex PCR; TCRdb lists only in-frame clones, some missing. The sample has a few hundred thousand clones, around 87% seen once; the top ten hold about 15%. Material: PBMCs or T cells enriched from blood (not recorded which). The origin of the receptors is a man younger than 40 who had been exposed to COVID-19.

This clone was seen a single time. V usage is TRBV11-3 and J usage is TRBJ2-3; D gene unclear. V was cut by 5 bases and J by 6 bases, with 9 bases left in between. The CDR3 runs 12 residues. The germline V gene has CDR1 SGHNT and CDR2 YENEEA. The CDR3 reads CASSNIGDTQYF. As DNA, the CDR3 is TGTGCCAGCAGCAATATCGGGGATACGCAGTATTTT.

The gene calls are TRBV4-1 and TRBJ2-5; possibly TRBD1 for D (5 bases). The length of the CDR3 is 14 residues. Deletions cut 8 bases from V and 5 bases from J, with 18 bases between. In germline, CDR1 is MGHRA, CDR2 YSYEKL. In DNA, the CDR3 is TGCGCCAGCGGAAGACAGTCAACTGGGGAGACCCAGTACTTC. This gives the protein CASGRQSTGETQYF.

This clone has just one count. The rearrangement links TRBV30 to TRBJ2-7; D possibly corresponds to TRBD2 (5 bases). CDR1 and CDR2 (germline): GTSNPN, SVGIG (reference sequence). Between the trimmed V and J ends, which lost 5 bases and 9 bases, there was a span of 17 bases. CDR3 length: 12 amino acids. Here the CDR3 reads CAWGALRAAQYF. The CDR3 DNA is TGTGCCTGGGGTGCTTTGAGGGCCGCGCAGTACTTC.

V usage is TRBV12-3 or TRBV12-4 and J usage is TRBJ2-7, with D unclear. The CDR3 loop spans 13 amino acids. V lost 5 bases and J 4 bases, leaving 12 bases between the germline ends. The DNA of the CDR3 is TGTGCCAGCAGTCCCAAACATCAGTACGAGCAGTACTTC. This translates into CASSPKHQYEQYF.

The rearrangement links TRBV25-1 to TRBJ2-7, with 10 bases fitting TRBD1. The CDR3 totals 14 residues. Per the germline V gene, CDR1 is MGHDK and CDR2 is SYGVNS. V gave up 9 bases and J gave up 4 bases; unmatched junction bases: 9. CDR3: CASQERQGAYEQYF. CDR3 DNA sequence: TGTGCCAGTCAAGAAAGACAGGGGGCGTACGAGCAGTACTTC.

The V call is TRBV4-2, the J call TRBJ1-1, with 8 bases lining up with TRBD1. V lost 3 bases and J lost 6; bases outside the gene matches: 6. In germline, CDR1 is LGHNA, CDR2 YNFKEQ. The CDR3 is 14 residues long. For the CDR3, the DNA is TGTGCCAGCAGCCAGGACAGCAGGGGGCCTGAAGCTTTCTTT. Amino acid sequence: CASSQDSRGPEAFF.

The chain links TRBV2 to TRBJ2-2, with TRBD2 matching over 9 bases. Trimming took 4 bases from V and 5 from J; bases not matched to a gene: 5. CDR1 is SNHLY and CDR2 is FYNNEI in the germline V gene. The CDR3 runs to 15 residues. The CDR3 DNA is TGTGCCAGCAGTGGTCTAGCGGGGTTTACCGGGGAGCTGTTTTTT. Protein sequence: CASSGLAGFTGELFF.

V usage is TRBV19 and J usage is TRBJ1-2; TRBD1 might be the D (6 bases). V lost 7 bases to trimming and J lost 8 bases, with 14 bases between them. This CDR3 has 12 residues. Germline CDR1 reads LNHDA; CDR2 reads SQIVND (reference sequence). As DNA, the CDR3 is TGTGCCAGTACCCGGACAGAAAACGGCTACACCTTC. Encoded protein: CASTRTENGYTF.

The rearrangement uses TRBV19 and TRBJ1-5; weak D call: TRBD1 (5 bases). The germline gives CDR1 LNHDA, CDR2 SQIVND (reference sequence). Trimming left V 7 bases short and J 1 base short, with 11 bases between. The CDR3 loop spans 14 amino acids. This chain's CDR3 is CASTPGLSNQPQHF. In DNA, the CDR3 is TGTGCCAGTACCCCGGGACTGAGCAATCAGCCCCAGCATTTT. Complete variable domain (other parts from reference TRBV19 and TRBJ1-5): DGGITQSPKYLFRKEGQNVTLSCEQNLNHDAMYWYRQDPGQGLRLIYYSQIVNDFQKGDIAEGYSVSREKKESFPLTVTSAQKNPTAFYLCASTPGLSNQPQHFGDGTRLSIL.

This chain connects TRBV7-2 to TRBJ2-2; D is possibly TRBD2 (5 bases). The CDR3 covers 16 residues. Trimming took off 1 base at V and 3 bases at J, with 12 bases between the two ends. Per germline, CDR1 SGHTA and CDR2 FQGNSA. The CDR3 nucleotides are TGTGCCAGCAGCTTAGAGCGCCCTAGCCACACCGGGGAGCTGTTTTTT. Residues: CASSLERPSHTGELFF.